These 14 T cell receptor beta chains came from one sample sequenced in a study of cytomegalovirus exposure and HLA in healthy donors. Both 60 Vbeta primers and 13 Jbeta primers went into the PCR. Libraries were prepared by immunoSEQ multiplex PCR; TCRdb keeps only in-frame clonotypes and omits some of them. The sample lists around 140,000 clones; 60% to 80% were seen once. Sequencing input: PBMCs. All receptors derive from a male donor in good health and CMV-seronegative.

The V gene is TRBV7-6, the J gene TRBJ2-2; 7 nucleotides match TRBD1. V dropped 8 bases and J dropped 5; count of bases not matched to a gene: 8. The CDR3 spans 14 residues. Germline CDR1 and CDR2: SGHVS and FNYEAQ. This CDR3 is CASFTGASTGELFF. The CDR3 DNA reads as TGTGCCAGCTTTACAGGGGCCAGTACCGGGGAGCTGTTTTTT.

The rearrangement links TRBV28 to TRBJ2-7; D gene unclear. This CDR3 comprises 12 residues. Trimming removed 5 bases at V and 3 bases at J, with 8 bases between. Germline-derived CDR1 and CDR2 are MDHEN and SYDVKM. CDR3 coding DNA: TGTGCCAGCAGTGAGAATAACTACGAGCAGTACTTC. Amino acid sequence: CASSENNYEQYF.

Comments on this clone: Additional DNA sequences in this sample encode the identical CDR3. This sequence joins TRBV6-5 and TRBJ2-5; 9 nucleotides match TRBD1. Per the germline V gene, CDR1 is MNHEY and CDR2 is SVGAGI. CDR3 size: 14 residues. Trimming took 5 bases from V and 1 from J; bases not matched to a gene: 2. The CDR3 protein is CASSPDRGQETQYF. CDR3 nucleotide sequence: TGTGCCAGCAGTCCGGACAGGGGCCAAGAGACCCAGTACTTC.

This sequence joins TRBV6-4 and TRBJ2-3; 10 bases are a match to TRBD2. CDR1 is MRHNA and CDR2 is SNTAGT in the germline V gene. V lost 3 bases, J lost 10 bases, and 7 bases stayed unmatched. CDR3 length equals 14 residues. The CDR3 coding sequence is TGTGCCAGCAGTGAGCTAGCGGGAGCCGCGGCGCAGTATTTT. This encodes CASSELAGAAAQYF.

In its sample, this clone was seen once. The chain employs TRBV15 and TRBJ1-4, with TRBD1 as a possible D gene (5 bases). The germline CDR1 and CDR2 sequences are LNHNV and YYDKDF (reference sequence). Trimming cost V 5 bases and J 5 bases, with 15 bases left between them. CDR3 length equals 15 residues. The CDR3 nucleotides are TGTGCCACCAGCGGCGGCGGGACGGTGAATGAAAAACTGTTTTTT. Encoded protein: CATSGGGTVNEKLFF.

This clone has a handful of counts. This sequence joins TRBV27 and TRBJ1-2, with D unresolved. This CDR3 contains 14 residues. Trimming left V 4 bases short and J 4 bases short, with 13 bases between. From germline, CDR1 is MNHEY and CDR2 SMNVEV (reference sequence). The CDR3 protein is CASSSSLGPYGYTF. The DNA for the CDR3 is TGTGCCAGCAGTTCCTCCCTTGGGCCCTATGGCTACACCTTC.

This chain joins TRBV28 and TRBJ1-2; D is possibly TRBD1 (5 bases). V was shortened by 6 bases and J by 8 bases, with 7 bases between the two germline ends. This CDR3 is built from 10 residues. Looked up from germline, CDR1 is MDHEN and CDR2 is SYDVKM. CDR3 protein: CASRRGGYTF. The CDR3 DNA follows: TGTGCCAGCAGACGGGGGGGCTACACCTTC.

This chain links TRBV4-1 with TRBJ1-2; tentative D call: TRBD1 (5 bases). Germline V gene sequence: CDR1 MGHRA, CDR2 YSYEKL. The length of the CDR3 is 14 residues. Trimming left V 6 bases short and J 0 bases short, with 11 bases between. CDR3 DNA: TGCGCCAGCAGACAGGAGCCGACTAACTATGGCTACACCTTC. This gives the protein CASRQEPTNYGYTF.

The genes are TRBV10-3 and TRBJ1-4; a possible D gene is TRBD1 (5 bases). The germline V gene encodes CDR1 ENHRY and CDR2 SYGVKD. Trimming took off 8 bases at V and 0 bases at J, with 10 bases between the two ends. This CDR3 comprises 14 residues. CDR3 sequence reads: CAIGADTTNEKLFF. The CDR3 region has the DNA TGTGCCATCGGGGCTGATACAACTAATGAAAAACTGTTTTTT.

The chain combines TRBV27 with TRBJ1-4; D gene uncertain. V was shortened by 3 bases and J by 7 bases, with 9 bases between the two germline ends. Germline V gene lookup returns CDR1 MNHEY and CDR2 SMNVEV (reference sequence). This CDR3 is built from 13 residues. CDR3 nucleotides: TGTGCCAGCAGTTTGGGTGGAGGTGAAAAACTGTTTTTT. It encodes CASSLGGGEKLFF.

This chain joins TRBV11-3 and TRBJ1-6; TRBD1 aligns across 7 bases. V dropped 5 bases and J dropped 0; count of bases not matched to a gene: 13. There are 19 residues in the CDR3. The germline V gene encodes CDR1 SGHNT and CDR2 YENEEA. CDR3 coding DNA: TGTGCCAGCAGCCAGGGGGGAACCTCCTTCGGCTCCTATAATTCACCCCTCCACTTT. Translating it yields CASSQGGTSFGSYNSPLHF.

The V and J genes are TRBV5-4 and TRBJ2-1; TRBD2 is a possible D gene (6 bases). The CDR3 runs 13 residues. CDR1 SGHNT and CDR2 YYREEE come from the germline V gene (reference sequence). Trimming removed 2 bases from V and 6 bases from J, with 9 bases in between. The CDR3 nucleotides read TGTGCCAGCAGCTTCCAGGGAGGCAATGAGCAGTTCTTC. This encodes CASSFQGGNEQFF.

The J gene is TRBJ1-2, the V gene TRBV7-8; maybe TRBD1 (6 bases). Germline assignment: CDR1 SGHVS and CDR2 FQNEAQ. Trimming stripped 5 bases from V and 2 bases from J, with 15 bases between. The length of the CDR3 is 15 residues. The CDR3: CASSAKWTENYGYTF. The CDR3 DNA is TGTGCCAGCAGCGCTAAGTGGACAGAAAACTATGGCTACACCTTC.

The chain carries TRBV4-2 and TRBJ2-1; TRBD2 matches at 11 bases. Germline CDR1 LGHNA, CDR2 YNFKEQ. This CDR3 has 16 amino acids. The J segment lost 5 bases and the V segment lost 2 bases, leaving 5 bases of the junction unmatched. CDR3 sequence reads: CASSQPGTSGHNEQFF. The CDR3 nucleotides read TGTGCCAGCAGCCAACCCGGGACTAGCGGTCACAATGAGCAGTTCTTC.